These 19 T cell receptor beta chains came from one sample sequenced in a study of blood T cell repertoires in COVID-19. The repertoire was sequenced with immunoSEQ multiplex PCR; TCRdb's copy has only in-frame clones and lacks some. The sample has about 320,000 clones; under 95% are singletons. The specimen was PBMCs or T cells enriched from blood (not recorded which). The receptor set was obtained from a man between 60 and 75 years old who had recovered from COVID-19.

This chain links TRBV6-2 or TRBV6-3 with TRBJ1-5; D might be TRBD1 (5 bases). The CDR3 length is 15 residues. V was trimmed by 6 bases and J by 5 bases, leaving 17 bases between them. From germline, CDR1 is MNHEY and CDR2 SVGEGT. Here the CDR3 reads CASSPPRGVHQPQHF. The DNA for the CDR3 is TGTGCCAGCAGCCCACCCCGGGGGGTGCATCAGCCCCAGCATTTT.

The chain joins TRBV6-5 to TRBJ1-5; 8 nucleotides align to TRBD1. The CDR3 is 14 residues long. The V gene end was trimmed by 5 bases and the J gene end by 6 bases; junction bases not matched to a gene: 6. CDR1 is MNHEY, CDR2 SVGAGI, per germline. This CDR3 is CASSSDRGGQPQHF. The DNA for the CDR3 is TGTGCCAGCAGTAGCGACAGGGGTGGTCAGCCCCAGCATTTT.

The chain has TRBV7-9 and TRBJ2-1; 11 positions match TRBD2. CDR3 length equals 17 residues. Per germline, CDR1 SEHNR and CDR2 FQNEAQ (reference sequence). With V trimmed by 2 bases and J by 7 bases, 10 bases remained unmatched. The chain's CDR3 is CASSLKGRGLAVNEQFF. The CDR3 DNA sequence: TGTGCCAGCAGCTTAAAGGGGCGGGGACTAGCGGTAAATGAGCAGTTCTTC.

Points on this clone: Other DNA sequences in the sample encode the same CDR3. This sequence joins TRBV6-5 and TRBJ1-1, with D perhaps matching TRBD1 (6 bases). The CDR3 runs 14 residues. Germline V gene lookup returns CDR1 MNHEY and CDR2 SVGAGI. The V end lost 6 bases, the J end lost 1 base, and 12 bases lay between the germline ends. In nucleotides, the CDR3 is TGTGCCAGCAGCAGAATGACAGGGAACACTGAAGCTTTCTTT. It encodes CASSRMTGNTEAFF.

This clone was found many times. The chain joins TRBV7-2 to TRBJ1-1; perhaps TRBD1 as D (6 bases). Germline CDR1 and CDR2: SGHTA and FQGNSA. The CDR3 is 15 residues long. With 8 bases removed from V and 1 base from J, the gap between germline ends came to 17 bases. CDR3 coding DNA: TGTGCCAGCCACAGGAGGGGGGGACCGAACACTGAAGCTTTCTTT. This gives the protein CASHRRGGPNTEAFF. The full variable domain, completed using reference TRBV7-2 and TRBJ1-1, is GAGVSQSPSNKVTEKGKDVELRCDPISGHTALYWYRQSLGQGLEFLIYFQGNSAPDKSGLPSDRFSAERTGGSVSTLTIQRTQQEDSAVYLCASHRRGGPNTEAFFGQGTRLTVV.

V usage is TRBV6-5 and J usage is TRBJ2-7; 9 nucleotides match TRBD1. Trimming cost V 5 bases and J 1 base; bases outside gene matches: 3. The germline gives CDR1 MNHEY, CDR2 SVGAGI. The CDR3 contains 14 residues. DNA for the CDR3: TGTGCCAGCAGTCCGGGACAGGGTTCCTACGAGCAGTACTTC. It encodes CASSPGQGSYEQYF.

This clone was seen a handful of times. V is TRBV15 and J is TRBJ2-5; the match to TRBD1 covers 10 bases. V lost 3 bases to trimming and J lost 3 bases; unmatched junction nucleotides: 4. The V gene's germline CDR1 is LNHNV and CDR2 YYDKDF (reference sequence). The CDR3 covers 15 residues. The CDR3 protein is CATSSDRGRKETQYF. In DNA form, the CDR3 reads TGTGCCACCAGCAGTGACAGGGGGCGCAAAGAGACCCAGTACTTC.

The CDR3 DNA follows: TGTGCCAGCAGCTTGGGGGGGGCGAGCAATCAGCCCCAGCATTTT. Its translation: CASSLGGASNQPQHF. The V and J genes are TRBV7-2 and TRBJ1-5; possibly TRBD1 for D (6 bases). Germline V gene lookup returns CDR1 SGHTA and CDR2 FQGNSA. The CDR3 extends over 15 amino acids. Trimming left V 3 bases short and J 1 base short, with 10 bases between.

In DNA, the CDR3 is TGCGCCAGCAGCCAAAAGGGGGACGGCTATGGCTACACCTTC. This codes for CASSQKGDGYGYTF. The V call is TRBV4-1, the J call TRBJ1-2; tentatively, D is TRBD1 (6 bases). This CDR3 has 14 residues. From germline, CDR1 is MGHRA and CDR2 YSYEKL. Trimming removed 2 bases from V and 4 bases from J, with 11 bases in between.

With regard to this clone: At the DNA level, this CDR3 is encoded by other sequences in the same sample as well. This chain links TRBV27 with TRBJ1-1; possible D gene TRBD1, 5 bases. Germline CDR1 reads MNHEY; CDR2 reads SMNVEV (reference sequence). The CDR3 is 13 amino acids. The V end lost 3 bases, the J end lost 1 base, and 6 bases lay between the germline ends. For the CDR3, the DNA is TGTGCCAGCAGTTTCAGGGAGAACACTGAAGCTTTCTTT. Its protein product is CASSFRENTEAFF.

Of note for this clone: Other DNA sequences in this sample translate to the same CDR3. This chain uses TRBV9 with TRBJ2-7; 8 nucleotides line up with TRBD1. The CDR3 runs to 14 residues. Unmatched junction bases numbered 2, after V lost 0 bases and J lost 3 bases. Germline V gene sequence: CDR1 SGDLS, CDR2 YYNGEE. This chain's CDR3 is CASSVEQGGYEQYF. For the CDR3, the DNA is TGTGCCAGCAGCGTAGAACAGGGGGGCTACGAGCAGTACTTC. The full variable domain, rest sourced from reference TRBV9 and TRBJ2-7, is DSGVTQTPKHLITATGQRVTLRCSPRSGDLSVYWYQQSLDQGLQFLIQYYNGEERAKGNILERFSAQQFPDLHSELNLSSLELGDSALYFCASSVEQGGYEQYFGPGTRLTVT.

V gene TRBV11-1 combines with J gene TRBJ2-1, with D possibly being TRBD1 (6 bases). Germline V gene lookup returns CDR1 SGHAT and CDR2 FQDESV (reference sequence). CDR3 length: 15 amino acids. With 5 bases removed from V and 5 bases from J, the gap between germline ends came to 16 bases. The CDR3 here is CASSTQGPGNNEQFF. The CDR3 DNA reads TGTGCCAGCAGCACTCAGGGGCCGGGAAACAATGAGCAGTTCTTC.

V and J are TRBV5-6 and TRBJ1-2, with D unresolved. Germline-derived CDR1 and CDR2 are SGHDT and YYEEEE. The CDR3 covers 14 residues. V lost 4 bases, J lost 0 bases, and 10 bases lay in between. The CDR3 region is CASSNGLANYGYTF. In nucleotides, the CDR3 is TGTGCCAGCAGCAACGGTCTCGCTAACTATGGCTACACCTTC.

This chain joins TRBV3-1 (or the pseudogene TRBV3-2) and TRBJ2-1; 13 bases map to TRBD2. Germline trimming cut 4 bases from V and 7 bases from J; bases unmatched to any gene: 4. CDR1 is LGHDT, CDR2 YNNKEL, per germline (reference sequence). This CDR3 has 15 residues. For the CDR3, the DNA is TGTGCCAGCAGCCGGACTAGCGGGAGCGGTAATGAGCAGTTCTTC. Amino acid sequence: CASSRTSGSGNEQFF.

This clone was seen only once. V usage is TRBV24-1 and J usage is TRBJ2-2; 9 nucleotides line up with TRBD2. V trimming: 5 bases; J trimming: 8 bases; junction bases outside the gene matches: 8. This CDR3 has 15 residues. CDR1 is KGHDR, CDR2 SFDVKD, per germline. The chain's CDR3 is CATSVAGATSGELFF. As DNA, the CDR3 is TGTGCCACCAGTGTAGCGGGAGCGACCTCGGGGGAGCTGTTTTTT.

This chain connects TRBV6-5 to TRBJ1-5; D is undetermined. Trimming removed 5 bases from V and 4 bases from J, with 9 bases in between. Germline V gives CDR1 MNHEY, CDR2 SVGAGI. This CDR3 has 13 amino acids. The CDR3 sequence: CASSPTTNQPQHF. In nucleotides, the CDR3 is TGTGCCAGCAGTCCCACCACTAATCAGCCCCAGCATTTT.

This clone appeared once. The V and J genes are TRBV19 and TRBJ2-2, with 7 positions matching TRBD2. The junction had 9 bases not matched to a gene; V was cut back by 7 bases and J by 1 base. The CDR3 loop spans 16 amino acids. CDR1 and CDR2 from the germline V gene are LNHDA and SQIVND (reference sequence). The CDR3 is CASKTGTTWNTGELFF. The CDR3 DNA reads as TGTGCCAGTAAAACCGGGACTACCTGGAACACCGGGGAGCTGTTTTTT.

The V gene is TRBV29-1, the J gene TRBJ2-2; D possibly corresponds to TRBD1 (5 bases). The CDR3 covers 13 residues. In germline, CDR1 is SQVTM, CDR2 ANQGSEA. Trimming left V 6 bases short and J 5 bases short, with 13 bases between. The CDR3 DNA reads as TGCAGCGTCCTCACCAGGGCGACCGGGGAGCTGTTTTTT. Translation gives CSVLTRATGELFF.

This chain uses TRBV12-3 or TRBV12-4 with TRBJ2-3; D is perhaps TRBD2 (6 bases). V lost 4 bases, J lost 1 base, and 6 bases lay in between. The CDR3 extends over 13 amino acids. DNA for the CDR3: TGTGCCAGCAGTTCGGGGGGCACAGATACGCAGTATTTT. The encoded protein is CASSSGGTDTQYF.